Listed below are T cell receptor beta chains from one sample, sequenced in a study of human T cells and chemical hapten exposure. From the RACE reads, TCRdb called clonotypes with MiXCR, one entry per CDR3 protein. Of around 76,000 distinct CDR3 sequences listed, 12% are singletons. The source was whole blood, collected in connection with sensitization to the hapten diphenylcyclopropenone (DPC). The receptors stem from an older woman with alopecia areata. Some clones in this sample may be carry-over from other donors' samples. CDR3s include the opening cysteine and the closing phenylalanine or tryptophan. The D gene is left open where the match is weak. Rows may omit the clone size; those that give it use once, few, many or a size class.

-	TRBJ1-2	few	TRBV29-1	TGCAGCCCGGGACACATCGAGGGTGGCTACACCTTC	CSPGHIEGGYTF
-	TRBJ2-3	many	TRBV7-9	TGTGCCAGCAGCTCCCAGACTAGAACGGGAGGCACAGATACGCAGTATTTT	CASSSQTRTGGTDTQYF
TRBD1	TRBJ1-6	few	TRBV2	TGTGCCAGCAGTGAAACTACAGGGGGCATTTCACCCCTCCACTTT	CASSETTGGISPLHF
-	TRBJ2-3	many	TRBV3-1	TGTGCCAGCAGCCAACGCGACCCGGGGGCGGGACGAGCCACAGATACGCAGTATTTT	CASSQRDPGAGRATDTQYF
TRBD1	TRBJ2-1	many	TRBV11-3	TGTGCCAGCAGCAAAAGACCGGGACAGGGGGCTTATGAGCAGTTCTTC	CASSKRPGQGAYEQFF
-	TRBJ1-1	many	TRBV18	TGTGCCAGCTCACCACCGGCCCGGAACACTGAAGCTTTCTTT	CASSPPARNTEAFF
TRBD2	TRBJ2-1	many	TRBV12-3/TRBV12-4	TGTGCCAGCAGTTTTACGGCTAGCGGGGGCAATGAGCAGTTCTTC	CASSFTASGGNEQFF
-	TRBJ1-1	many	TRBV7-9	TGTGCCAGCAGTTCACCTATGAACACTGAAGCTTTCTTT	CASSSPMNTEAFF
TRBD1	TRBJ1-2	-	TRBV3-1	TGTGCCAGCAGCCCGGGACAGGTGGCGGGAAACTATGGCTACACCTTC	CASSPGQVAGNYGYTF
-	TRBJ1-2	many	TRBV10-2	TGCGCCAGCAGCTATGACAGGCTCTATGGCTACACCTTC	CASSYDRLYGYTF
-	TRBJ2-7	-	TRBV10-3	TGTGCCATCAGTGTGGGGAGAGAGACCTACGAGCAGTACTTC	CAISVGRETYEQYF
-	TRBJ1-2	-	TRBV2	TGTGCCAGCAGTTCAGACCCGTCCGTTTATGGCTACACCTTC	CASSSDPSVYGYTF
-	TRBJ2-6	-	TRBV6-5	TGTGCCAGCGAAAGAACCTCTGGGGCCAACGTCCTGACTTTC	CASERTSGANVLTF
-	TRBJ2-1	many	TRBV4-1	TGCGCCAGCAGCCAAACGAAACTAAAAAGCTCCTACAATGAGCAGTTCTTC	CASSQTKLKSSYNEQFF
TRBD2	TRBJ2-3	many	TRBV6-5	TGTGCCAGCAGTTCCCGGCCTAGCGGGGGGGCCGATACGCAGTATTTT	CASSSRPSGGADTQYF
-	TRBJ2-5	many	TRBV20-1	TGCAGTCCCCCAGTTCCAGAGACCCAGTACTTC	CSPPVPETQYF
-	TRBJ2-4	many	TRBV6-2/TRBV6-3	TGTGCCAGCAGTTTCCGCGCCCTAGCCAAAAACATTCAGTACTTC	CASSFRALAKNIQYF
TRBD1	TRBJ2-7	-	TRBV20-1	TGCAGTGCTAGATTTTCACAGGGGGCCTACGAGCAGTACTTC	CSARFSQGAYEQYF
TRBD2	TRBJ2-7	few	TRBV5-4	TGTGCCAGCAGCTCACCCCTAGCGGGGGTCTCCTACGAGCAGTACTTC	CASSSPLAGVSYEQYF
-	TRBJ2-7	-	TRBV6-5	TGTGCCAGCACCAACGGGAATTCGCTCTACGAGCAGTACTTC	CASTNGNSLYEQYF
-	TRBJ2-2	many	TRBV7-8	TGTGCCAGCAGCTTGGGTGCGGCCGGGGAGCTGTTTTTT	CASSLGAAGELFF
TRBD2	TRBJ2-1	many	TRBV6-2/TRBV6-3	TGTGCCAGCAGACTGAGCGGGGTTGAGTACAATGAGCAGTTCTTC	CASRLSGVEYNEQFF
-	TRBJ2-5	-	TRBV10-3	TGTGCCATCAGTGAGCCGCAAGAGACCCAGTACTTC	CAISEPQETQYF
TRBD1	TRBJ2-7	-	TRBV5-1	TGCGCCAGCAGCCCTACCGGGACAGGGGGCCACGAGCAGTACTTC	CASSPTGTGGHEQYF
-	TRBJ2-7	few	TRBV7-6	TGTGCCAGCAGCCCCCTAGGGCTGGGACACCGACTACTCTACGAGCAGTACTTC	CASSPLGLGHRLLYEQYF
-	TRBJ2-1	few	TRBV3-1	TGTGCCAGCAGCCAAGCACCGGAGCCGGGCAATGAGCAGTTCTTC	CASSQAPEPGNEQFF
-	TRBJ2-7	few	TRBV30	TGTGCCTGGAGAGCTACGGCCTACGAGCAGTACTTC	CAWRATAYEQYF
-	TRBJ1-2	few	TRBV9	TGTGCCAGCAGCGAGGGGACCTTATCTAACTATGGCTACACCTTC	CASSEGTLSNYGYTF
-	TRBJ2-5	few	TRBV6-6	TGTGCCAGCAGTTACCATTCAATAAGCCGGGGGGCAGGCTCCGCGAAAGAGACCCAGTACTTC	CASSYHSISRGAGSAKETQYF
-	TRBJ1-3	few	TRBV7-9	TGTGCCAGCAGCACGACGGGAACTAGCTCTGGAAACACCATATATTTT	CASSTTGTSSGNTIYF
-	TRBJ2-2	many	TRBV7-3	TGTGCCAGCAGCTTATCCGGGGTGGTAGCCGGGGAGCTGTTTTTT	CASSLSGVVAGELFF
TRBD1	TRBJ1-1	few	TRBV10-3	TGTGCCATCAGTGGACAGGGCGGTTTGAACACTGAAGCTTTCTTT	CAISGQGGLNTEAFF
-	TRBJ1-1	-	TRBV10-2	TGCGCCAGCAGTGAGTTGAACACTGAAGCTTTCTTT	CASSELNTEAFF
-	TRBJ1-4	few	TRBV10-3	TGTGCCATCGGCGTAGGCCTTAATGAAAAACTGTTTTTT	CAIGVGLNEKLFF
TRBD1	TRBJ2-7	many	TRBV6-5	TGTGCCAGCAGCCAGATTGCCTCCGGGACAGGGGCGTCCTACGAGCAGTACTTC	CASSQIASGTGASYEQYF
-	TRBJ2-2	-	TRBV3-1	TGTGCCAGCAGCCAATTTCAGGGGCCCACCGGGGAGCTGTTTTTT	CASSQFQGPTGELFF
TRBD2	TRBJ2-3	many	TRBV6-1	TGTGCCAGCAGGTGGAGCGGGATCGCAGATACGCAGTATTTT	CASRWSGIADTQYF
TRBD2	TRBJ2-7	many	TRBV20-1	TGCAGTGCCCCATCCGGGACTAGCGGAGATGAGCAGTACTTC	CSAPSGTSGDEQYF
TRBD1	TRBJ2-1	-	TRBV7-6	TGTGCCAGCAGTCGACAGGGAGCTCAGCCCTACAATGAGCAGTTCTTC	CASSRQGAQPYNEQFF
-	TRBJ1-2	few	TRBV5-4	TGTGCCAGCAGCTTAGATCAGGGGTCGCGCGGCTACACCTTC	CASSLDQGSRGYTF
-	TRBJ2-7	many	TRBV7-2	TGTGCCAGCAGCTCCCCAATCTCCTACGAGCAGTACTTC	CASSSPISYEQYF
-	TRBJ2-1	few	TRBV4-1	TGCGCCAGCAGCCAAGATCGCGGGGGGACAGTGAAGTATAATGAGCAGTTCTTC	CASSQDRGGTVKYNEQFF
-	TRBJ2-2	many	TRBV3-1	TGTGCCAGCAGCCAGACCGGGGGCCACGGGGAGCTGTTTTTT	CASSQTGGHGELFF
TRBD1	TRBJ2-3	-	TRBV29-1	TGCAGCGTTGACCTCATACAGGGGGCGACAGATACGCAGTATTTT	CSVDLIQGATDTQYF
-	TRBJ1-1	-	TRBV10-3	TGTGCCACCCTACAACCGCAGGTGAACACTGAAGCTTTCTTT	CATLQPQVNTEAFF
-	TRBJ2-7	-	TRBV7-8	TGTGCCAGCAGCGCCAACTCATGGGGGACCTACTCCTACGAGCAGTACTTC	CASSANSWGTYSYEQYF
-	TRBJ2-2	many	TRBV7-8	TGTGCCAGCAGCCCGCCCCGGAGGAGTTCATCGAACACCGGGGAGCTGTTTTTT	CASSPPRRSSSNTGELFF
TRBD1	TRBJ2-3	few	TRBV7-6	TGTGCCAGCAGCTTAGAGGCTAGGCGACAGGGAGTCGGTACGCAGTATTTT	CASSLEARRQGVGTQYF
-	TRBJ2-3	-	TRBV4-2	TGTGCCAGCAGCCAAACATCCGGGACGGACACAGATACGCAGTATTTT	CASSQTSGTDTDTQYF
TRBD2	TRBJ2-1	few	TRBV3-1	TGTGCCAGCAGCCAGACTAGCGGGGGAAATGAGCAGTTCTTC	CASSQTSGGNEQFF
-	TRBJ2-3	-	TRBV29-1	TGCAGCGTTACCTGGAGGACGCAGTATTTT	CSVTWRTQYF
-	TRBJ1-2	-	TRBV20-1	TGCAGTGCCCGGACCCCCCTGGGCCCTGGCTACACCTTC	CSARTPLGPGYTF
-	TRBJ1-1	many	TRBV29-1	TGCAGCGTTGACGTGAAGGTGGGCACTGAAGCTTTCTTT	CSVDVKVGTEAFF